Listed below are T cell receptor beta chains from one sample, sequenced in a study of blood T cells in healthy people across ages. TCRdb fed the 5' RACE reads into MiXCR, producing one record per CDR3 protein. This sample yields about 780,000 distinct CDR3 sequences, of which roughly 24% are seen a single time; 2.5% to 3.5% belongs to the top ten. These data were also filed under a second study, of T cells of mothers and their children.

Source material: blood. Every receptor here comes from a boy aged 10-17 years in good health. The CDR3 runs from the conserved cysteine through the conserved F or W. D genes are given only for firm matches. Some rows have no size entry. The others give once, few or many, or a class for an expanded clone.

TRBV12-3/TRBV12-4	TRBJ2-5	-	-	CASSSRADQETQYF	TGTGCCAGCAGTTCCCGGGCAGACCAAGAGACCCAGTACTTC
TRBV6-2/TRBV6-3	TRBJ2-1	TRBD2	-	CASSPNDPRLAGLPYNEQFF	TGTGCCAGCAGTCCGAATGATCCCCGACTAGCGGGGTTACCATACAATGAGCAGTTCTTC
TRBV10-1	TRBJ2-2	-	-	CASRPRTTTGELFF	TGCGCCAGCAGACCCAGGACCACCACCGGGGAGCTGTTTTTT
TRBV5-1	TRBJ2-1	TRBD2	few	CASSLASASGGGNEQFF	TGCGCCAGCAGCTTGGCGTCGGCTAGCGGGGGGGGCAATGAGCAGTTCTTC
TRBV9	TRBJ2-1	-	-	CASSVDTAVGEQFF	TGTGCCAGCAGCGTAGATACGGCCGTCGGGGAGCAGTTCTTC
TRBV12-3/TRBV12-4	TRBJ2-5	TRBD2	-	CASSLWAGEETQYF	TGTGCCAGCAGTCTTTGGGCGGGGGAAGAGACCCAGTACTTC
TRBV4-1	TRBJ1-1	TRBD1	-	CASGKPLGQENTEAFF	TGCGCCAGCGGCAAGCCCCTCGGACAGGAGAACACTGAAGCTTTCTTT
TRBV12-3/TRBV12-4	TRBJ1-2	TRBD1	few	CASSFPDRGGGYTF	TGTGCCAGCAGTTTTCCGGACAGGGGCGGGGGCTACACCTTC
TRBV6-5	TRBJ2-1	TRBD1	-	CASSSWTGGGWFDEQFF	TGTGCCAGCAGTTCGTGGACAGGGGGAGGGTGGTTCGATGAGCAGTTCTTC
TRBV19	TRBJ1-5	-	-	CASSIATEGQPQHF	TGTGCCAGTAGTATTGCAACAGAGGGACAGCCCCAGCATTTT
TRBV15	TRBJ2-6	TRBD1	-	CATSRDTGGGSGANVLTF	TGTGCCACCAGCAGAGATACAGGGGGTGGCTCTGGGGCCAACGTCCTGACTTTC
TRBV6-5	TRBJ1-2	TRBD1	few	CASSLQGQYGYTF	TGTGCCAGCAGCCTCCAGGGACAGTATGGCTACACCTTC
TRBV12-3/TRBV12-4	TRBJ2-5	-	-	CASTSGGVRGAQYF	TGTGCCAGCACCTCAGGGGGGGTTAGAGGGGCCCAGTACTTC
TRBV7-6	TRBJ2-7	TRBD2	-	CASSRGTGGLSSREQYF	TGTGCCAGCAGCAGGGGGACGGGGGGGCTTTCCTCACGAGAGCAGTACTTC
TRBV11-2	TRBJ2-4	TRBD1	-	CASSSDRGAKNIQYF	TGTGCCAGCAGCTCGGACAGGGGGGCCAAAAACATTCAGTACTTC
TRBV14	TRBJ2-4	-	-	CASSQYRGRIQYF	TGTGCCAGCAGCCAATATCGGGGGAGGATTCAGTACTTC
TRBV30	TRBJ2-5	-	-	CAWSGQKQGPKTQYF	TGTGCCTGGAGTGGACAGAAACAGGGCCCAAAGACCCAGTACTTC
TRBV28	TRBJ2-2	-	few	CASSLGRRNTGELFF	TGTGCCAGCAGTTTGGGACGGAGGAACACCGGGGAGCTGTTTTTT
TRBV12-3/TRBV12-4	TRBJ2-1	-	-	CASNQRAGGGNEQFF	TGTGCCAGCAACCAACGTGCAGGGGGAGGAAATGAGCAGTTCTTC
TRBV20-1	TRBJ2-1	-	few	CSAPGLYNEQFF	TGCAGTGCTCCAGGACTTTACAATGAGCAGTTCTTC
TRBV11-2	TRBJ2-3	TRBD2	-	CASSLGTSGVLDTQYF	TGTGCCAGCAGCTTAGGGACTAGCGGGGTGTTAGATACGCAGTATTTT
TRBV20-1	TRBJ1-4	-	many	CSAPDGMGKLFF	TGCAGTGCTCCGGACGGGATGGGAAAACTGTTTTTT
TRBV12-3/TRBV12-4	TRBJ2-1	TRBD1	-	CASRVQGVHNEQFF	TGTGCCAGCAGGGTACAGGGGGTCCACAATGAGCAGTTCTTC
TRBV11-2	TRBJ2-1	-	-	CASSLDQGGHNEQFF	TGTGCCAGCAGCTTAGATCAAGGTGGGCACAATGAGCAGTTCTTC
TRBV5-5	TRBJ1-5	TRBD1	few	CASSFETGFPLGNQPQHF	TGTGCCAGCAGCTTCGAGACAGGGTTCCCCTTGGGCAATCAGCCCCAGCATTTT
TRBV9	TRBJ2-2	TRBD2	many	CASSVPGLAGGFGELFF	TGTGCCAGCAGCGTCCCGGGACTAGCGGGAGGTTTTGGAGAGCTGTTTTTT
TRBV4-2	TRBJ2-5	TRBD2	-	CVSSRPPSGGVQETQYF	TGTGTCAGCAGCCGCCCCCCTAGCGGGGGGGTCCAAGAGACCCAGTACTTC
TRBV20-1	TRBJ1-2	-	few	CSAQKSGLANYGYTF	TGCAGTGCTCAAAAGTCTGGATTAGCTAACTATGGCTACACCTTC
TRBV5-5	TRBJ2-3	TRBD1	few	CASSMGDRSTDTQYF	TGTGCCAGCAGTATGGGGGACAGGAGCACAGATACGCAGTATTTT
TRBV10-3	TRBJ2-3	-	few	CAISLTGQATDTQYF	TGTGCCATCAGTCTGACAGGCCAAGCAACAGATACGCAGTATTTT
TRBV24-1	TRBJ2-3	TRBD1	-	CATSDTGQSTDTQYF	TGTGCCACCAGTGATACGGGACAGAGCACAGATACGCAGTATTTT
TRBV29-1	TRBJ1-2	-	few	CISAGTRVNYGYTF	TGCATCAGTGCCGGGACACGAGTTAACTATGGCTACACCTTC
TRBV24-1	TRBJ1-1	-	-	CATSDSGKDGTEAFF	TGTGCCACCAGTGATTCGGGGAAGGACGGCACTGAAGCTTTCTTT
TRBV29-1	TRBJ2-1	TRBD2	few	CSAPRGAYNEQFF	TGCAGCGCCCCTCGGGGGGCCTACAATGAGCAGTTCTTC
TRBV20-1	TRBJ2-1	-	few	CSAIYNEQFF	TGCAGTGCTATTTACAATGAGCAGTTCTTC
TRBV12-3/TRBV12-4	TRBJ2-3	-	-	CGSSLVDTQYF	TGTGGCAGCAGTTTAGTAGATACGCAGTATTTT
TRBV12-3/TRBV12-4	TRBJ1-1	-	-	CASSLAGAPRTEAFF	TGTGCCAGCAGTTTAGCGGGGGCCCCTAGGACTGAAGCTTTCTTT
TRBV24-1	TRBJ2-5	-	few	CATSAVGQGIVTQYF	TGTGCCACCAGTGCGGTGGGGCAGGGGATCGTGACCCAGTACTTC
TRBV5-1	TRBJ2-5	-	few	CASSFNPGVQETQYF	TGCGCCAGCAGCTTTAATCCGGGGGTCCAAGAGACCCAGTACTTC
TRBV27	TRBJ1-5	-	few	CDGWGNSNQPQHF	TGTGACGGCTGGGGAAATAGCAATCAGCCCCAGCATTTT
TRBV12-3/TRBV12-4	TRBJ2-7	TRBD2	few	CASRDSGGSYEQYF	TGTGCCAGCAGGGATAGCGGGGGGTCCTACGAGCAGTACTTC
TRBV7-3	TRBJ2-4	TRBD2	-	CASSLKGGGGNIQYF	TGTGCCAGCAGCTTAAAGGGCGGGGGAGGTAACATTCAGTACTTC
TRBV7-3	TRBJ1-1	-	few	CASSLYPGENTEAFF	TGTGCCAGCAGCTTATATCCAGGGGAGAACACTGAAGCTTTCTTT
TRBV20-1	TRBJ1-2	-	few	CSASGSDYGYTF	TGCAGTGCTAGTGGCAGCGACTATGGCTACACCTTC
TRBV7-8	TRBJ2-2	TRBD2	few	CASSKRGDHGELFF	TGTGCCAGCAGCAAGCGGGGGGATCACGGGGAGCTGTTTTTT
TRBV2	TRBJ2-5	TRBD2	-	CASSGEGLARETQYF	TGTGCCAGCAGTGGTGAGGGACTAGCTCGAGAGACCCAGTACTTC
TRBV20-1	TRBJ1-1	-	-	CSARWGKYDTEAFF	TGCAGTGCTAGGTGGGGCAAGTACGACACTGAAGCTTTCTTT
TRBV7-2	TRBJ2-5	TRBD2	-	CASSFLGGGGGETQYF	TGTGCCAGCAGCTTCCTCGGCGGGGGGGGAGGGGAGACCCAGTACTTC
TRBV5-1	TRBJ2-1	-	-	CASSSIGNEQFF	TGCGCCAGCAGCTCCATTGGGAATGAGCAGTTCTTC
TRBV20-1	TRBJ1-2	TRBD1	-	CSASRDRSNYGYTF	TGCAGTGCTAGCCGGGACAGATCTAACTATGGCTACACCTTC
TRBV10-3	TRBJ2-7	TRBD1	few	CAISRQGMSYEQYF	TGTGCCATCAGTCGACAGGGGATGTCCTACGAGCAGTACTTC
TRBV6-5	TRBJ2-4	-	-	CASSYGFQVLAKNIQYF	TGTGCCAGCAGTTATGGCTTCCAGGTTCTAGCCAAAAACATTCAGTACTTC
TRBV24-1	TRBJ1-2	-	few	CATSGENYGYTF	TGTGCCACCAGTGGAGAAAACTATGGCTACACCTTC
TRBV11-2	TRBJ2-7	-	few	CASSPGTSMSYEQYF	TGTGCCAGCAGCCCGGGTACAAGTATGAGCTACGAGCAGTACTTC
TRBV4-1	TRBJ2-7	-	-	CASSPTEGSYEQYF	TGCGCCAGCAGCCCGACAGAGGGGTCCTACGAGCAGTACTTC
TRBV6-4	TRBJ2-1	-	many	CASSDRLNNEQFF	TGTGCCAGCAGTGACAGGCTAAACAATGAGCAGTTCTTC
TRBV20-1	TRBJ2-3	-	-	CSAREAEGTDTQYF	TGCAGTGCTAGAGAAGCTGAGGGCACAGATACGCAGTATTTT